A selection of T cell receptor beta chains follows, all from one sample in a study of blood T cell repertoires in COVID-19. Data came from immunoSEQ multiplex PCR; TCRdb stores just in-frame clones and leaves some out. The sample lists 140,000 to 150,000 clones, 75% to 90% occurring once. The sequenced material came from PBMCs or T cells enriched from blood (not recorded which). Source of these receptors: a man between 60 and 75 years old who had recovered from COVID-19. The CDR3 runs from the conserved cysteine through the conserved F or W. Rows may omit the clone size; those that give it use once, few, many or a size class.

>-|TRBV21-1|TRBJ2-5
CASSKVNRGPIWETQYF
>-|TRBV27|TRBJ2-2
CASSMLALNYGELFF
>once|TRBV30|TRBJ1-1
CAFSADKALPQAFF
>-|TRBV7-3|TRBJ1-1
CASSPGQGSTEAFF
>-|TRBV19|TRBJ1-1
CASSIYGRGTEAFF
>-|TRBV28|TRBJ1-2
CASSLGGVGYTF
>-|TRBV20-1|TRBJ2-3
CSASGLSGGDTQYF
>-|TRBV5-5|TRBJ1-2
CASSLGWAGGALSDGYTF
>once|TRBV2|TRBJ1-2
CASSLSGTSYGYTF
>-|TRBV6-2/TRBV6-3|TRBJ1-5
CASSYLNRDQPQHF
>-|TRBV4-2|TRBJ2-2
CASSQDGSNTGELFF
>-|TRBV6-5|TRBJ1-3
CASTRGQLGNTIYF
>once|TRBV27|TRBJ2-5
CASSYRIDRGGEETQYF
>-|TRBV5-4|TRBJ2-7
CASSLRGASSYEQYF
>once|TRBV10-2|TRBJ1-1
CASRTGTGEAFF
>-|TRBV6-5|TRBJ1-5
CASSRRGSNQPQHF
>-|TRBV12-5|TRBJ2-5
CASGLGLAGQETQYF
>-|TRBV4-1|TRBJ1-5
CASSREYSNQPQHF
>few|TRBV28|TRBJ1-6
CASSFWGTGRSPLHF
>-|TRBV7-9|TRBJ2-1
CASSLERVDCFF
>-|TRBV7-8|TRBJ1-1
CASSLVEDTEAFF
>-|TRBV20-1|TRBJ2-3
CSASVVSGLALDGQYF
>-|TRBV5-1|TRBJ1-1
CASSQTGPEAFF
>-|TRBV12-3/TRBV12-4|TRBJ1-2
CASRPGQPYGYTF
>once|TRBV12-3/TRBV12-4|TRBJ1-6
CASSDRGGSPLHF
>-|TRBV7-8|TRBJ1-5
CASSSLGGGGQPQHF
>-|TRBV28|TRBJ1-5
CASRDTLGQPQHF
>-|TRBV9|TRBJ2-2
CASSVVGTVAGELFF
>-|TRBV21-1|TRBJ2-1
CASSKGTSGGGVYNEQFF
>-|TRBV27|TRBJ1-1
CASSRRENTEAFF
>once|TRBV7-8|TRBJ2-7
CASSLRTGDLRAGEQYF
>-|TRBV2|TRBJ1-2
CASKGQSVYGYTF
>-|TRBV28|TRBJ2-4
CASTLLRGQGNIQYF
>once|TRBV3-1/TRBV3-2|TRBJ1-5
CASSRGGNQPQHF
>once|TRBV13|TRBJ2-7
CASSLVGGRATPYEQYF
>-|TRBV4-1|TRBJ1-2
CASSPDTGAFNYGYTF
>-|TRBV28|TRBJ2-1
CASTSTGGSDNEQFF
>-|TRBV5-1|TRBJ1-4
CASSLALGQGEKLFF
>-|TRBV7-3|TRBJ2-7
CASSWAGGQYEQYF
>-|TRBV6-5|TRBJ1-1
CASSDLDRGDTEAFF
>-|TRBV27|TRBJ1-4
CASSRVMTGFNEKLFF
>-|TRBV2|TRBJ2-7
CASRDRGYEQYF
>-|TRBV6-5|TRBJ1-1
CASRPGAWSEAFF
>-|TRBV19|TRBJ1-2
CASSFGDVYGYTF
>few|TRBV4-1|TRBJ1-2
CASSPRDRSNYGYTF
>-|TRBV7-9|TRBJ1-4
CASSSYGGTGPSTNEKLFF
>-|TRBV28|TRBJ2-7
CASSPFGAYEQYF
>-|TRBV7-9|TRBJ2-7
CASSRLGTAADEQYF
>once|TRBV5-6|TRBJ2-3
CASSPTSGLTDTQYF
>-|TRBV20-1|TRBJ1-6
CSASAGTANSPLHF
>once|TRBV2|TRBJ2-7
CASRPRTSALSSYEQYF
>-|TRBV2|TRBJ2-5
CASRGRTGKETQYF
>-|TRBV5-4|TRBJ2-7
CASSGLAGGSYEQYF
>once|TRBV19|TRBJ1-6
CASSILGGARNSPLHF
>-|TRBV19|TRBJ1-2
CASSIAGRVYGYTF
>-|TRBV19|TRBJ1-1
CASKRTGVSDTEAFF